This paragraph covers one T cell receptor (beta chain) sequence. This entry is derived from a study of blood T cell repertoires in COVID-19. In the study overall: Acute and convalescent COVID-19 specimens originated in the United States, Italy and Spain. The analysed material was cDNA or gDNA that came from T cells, B-cell-depleted T cells, or PBMCs.

TCRdb keeps only in-frame clones here, not all; method: immunoSEQ multiplex PCR. The sample has over 35,000 clones; about two thirds are singletons. CDR1 and CDR2 (germline): SQVTM, ANQGSEA. There are 14 residues in the CDR3. The junction had 1 base not matched to a gene; V was cut back by 7 bases and J by 4 bases. The rearrangement uses TRBV29-1 and TRBJ2-2; 15 bases fit TRBD2. What was sequenced was peripheral blood. The receptor was isolated from a man at least 80 years old with acute or convalescent COVID-19. The CDR3 loop reads CSAGLAGGTGELFF. In nucleotides, the CDR3 is TGCAGCGCGGGACTAGCGGGAGGCACCGGGGAGCTGTTTTTT.